This entry concerns a single T cell receptor (beta chain). The antigen is unknown. This specimen comes from a study of cytomegalovirus exposure and HLA in healthy donors. General study points: HLA restriction was apparent for most CMV-associated TCR beta chains in a later analysis. In a later analysis, TCR beta V- and J-gene trimming was associated with a missense DCLRE1C variant. Compared with the approximately 680-donor mean, an Asian-associated ancestry cluster reportedly had fewer N-insertions, according to a later analysis.

The ends were cut back, 0 bases at V and 7 bases at J, with 11 bases in the middle. This CDR3 is 14 amino acids long. The germline CDR1 and CDR2 sequences are SGHRS and YFSETQ. PCR used 60 Vbeta primers and 13 Jbeta primers. Sequenced by immunoSEQ multiplex PCR; TCRdb stores in-frame clones only, minus some. The sample holds around 220,000 clones; about 83% are singletons and the top ten take roughly 1.3%. This chain connects TRBV5-1 to TRBJ2-4; a possible D gene is TRBD1 (6 bases). Sequencing input: PBMCs. The TCR sequence derives from a girl between 10 and 17 years old in good health and CMV-seronegative. The CDR3: CASSLGQAVNIQYF. The DNA of the CDR3 is TGCGCCAGCAGCTTGGGACAGGCCGTGAACATTCAGTACTTC. Supplemented by reference TRBV5-1 and TRBJ2-4, the full variable domain reads KAGVTQTPRYLIKTRGQQVTLSCSPISGHRSVSWYQQTPGQGLQFLFEYFSETQRNKGNFPGRFSGRQFSNSRSEMNVSTLELGDSALYLCASSLGQAVNIQYFGAGTRLSVL.